This TCR beta chain was sequenced in a study of T cell repertoires in cytomegalovirus infection. In this sample, this clonotype turned up a few times. Its specificity is not known. Per the germline V gene, CDR1 is WSHSY and CDR2 is SAAADI. The CDR3 covers 14 residues. The V gene lost 5 bases and the J gene lost 8 bases, with 16 bases spanning the gap. TCRdb recomputed calls from the reads with MiXCR, one row per CDR3 protein. The profile shows about 400,000 distinct CDR3 sequences, roughly 34% of them singletons. This chain connects TRBV10-2 to TRBJ2-4; tentatively, D is TRBD1 (6 bases). The material was cultured PBMCs, obtained from culture after CMV antigen stimulation. The clonotype originates from a human donor in good health (CMV status not recorded). Some clones in this sample may be carry-over from other donors' samples. The CDR3 sequence: CASSPAGAGDIQYF. The DNA of the CDR3 is TGCGCCAGCAGTCCTGCCGGGGCAGGGGACATTCAGTACTTC.